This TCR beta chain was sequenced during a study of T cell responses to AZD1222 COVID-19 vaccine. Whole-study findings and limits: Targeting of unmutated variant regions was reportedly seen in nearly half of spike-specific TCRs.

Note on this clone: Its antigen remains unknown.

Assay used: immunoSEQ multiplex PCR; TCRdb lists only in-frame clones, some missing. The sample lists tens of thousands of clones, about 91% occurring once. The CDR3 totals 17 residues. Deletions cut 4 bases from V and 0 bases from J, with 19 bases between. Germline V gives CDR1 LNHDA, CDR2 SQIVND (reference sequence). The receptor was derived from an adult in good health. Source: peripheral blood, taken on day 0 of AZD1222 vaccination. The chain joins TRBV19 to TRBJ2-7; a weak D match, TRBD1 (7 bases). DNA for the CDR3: TGTGCCAGTAGTACGACAGGGACTCCAGGGCCCTCCTACGAGCAGTACTTC. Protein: CASSTTGTPGPSYEQYF.